These 16 T cell receptor beta chains were sequenced from one sample in a study of cytomegalovirus exposure and HLA in healthy donors. The PCR had 60 Vbeta and 13 Jbeta primers. The assay was immunoSEQ multiplex PCR, and TCRdb's table has in-frame clones only and misses some. Of 110,000 to 150,000 clones listed, approximately 80% are singletons. Sequenced sample: PBMCs. The origin of the receptors is a male donor in good health and CMV-seronegative.

This chain links TRBV19 with TRBJ2-3, with D perhaps TRBD2 (6 bases). Germline CDR1 is LNHDA and CDR2 is SQIVND (reference sequence). Deletions cut 8 bases from V and 7 bases from J, with 16 bases between. This CDR3 has 13 residues. In DNA, the CDR3 is TGTGCCAGTTCGTCGCTAGCGCCGAATACGCAGTATTTT. Its protein is CASSSLAPNTQYF.

The V call is TRBV6-4, the J call TRBJ1-5; perhaps TRBD1 as D (5 bases). The CDR3 length is 14 residues. Germline V gene sequence: CDR1 MRHNA, CDR2 SNTAGT. Between the trimmed V and J ends, which lost 6 bases and 3 bases, there was a span of 12 bases. DNA of the CDR3: TGTGCCAGCAGGAGTCGGGGGGACAATCAGCCCCAGCATTTT. Its protein product is CASRSRGDNQPQHF.

J is TRBJ1-1 and V is TRBV30; D gene ambiguous. From germline, CDR1 is GTSNPN and CDR2 SVGIG (reference sequence). Trimming removed 2 bases at V and 12 bases at J, with 13 bases between. This CDR3 is built from 11 residues. As DNA, the CDR3 is TGTGCCTGGAGTTTAGACAATCTCCCTTTCTTT. It yields the protein CAWSLDNLPFF.

This chain links TRBV5-6 with TRBJ1-1; a possible D gene is TRBD1 (6 bases). Trimming took 1 base from V and 2 from J, leaving 12 bases between them. Germline CDR1 reads SGHDT; CDR2 reads YYEEEE. This CDR3 spans 15 amino acids. The CDR3 loop is CASSLSGTPNTEAFF. CDR3 nucleotides: TGTGCCAGCAGCTTGTCCGGGACACCCAACACTGAAGCTTTCTTT.

J is TRBJ2-2 and V is TRBV29-1; TRBD2 matches 16 bases. CDR1 and CDR2 from the germline V gene are SQVTM and ANQGSEA. The CDR3 sequence is 17 residues long. V gave up 5 bases and J gave up 7 bases; unmatched junction bases: 10. The DNA for the CDR3 is TGCAGCGTTCGATGGGGACTAGCGGGGGGGCCGTACGGGGAGCTGTTTTTT. This sequence encodes CSVRWGLAGGPYGELFF.

The rearrangement uses TRBV7-2 and TRBJ2-3; 9 bases map to TRBD1. The J segment lost 7 bases and the V segment lost 4 bases, leaving 6 bases of the junction unmatched. Germline V lookup: CDR1 SGHTA, CDR2 FQGNSA. CDR3 length: 14 amino acids. CDR3: CASSSGQGGNTQYF. CDR3 bases: TGTGCCAGCAGCTCGGGACAGGGAGGTAATACGCAGTATTTT. Supplemented by reference TRBV7-2 and TRBJ2-3, the full variable domain reads GAGVSQSPSNKVTEKGKDVELRCDPISGHTALYWYRQSLGQGLEFLIYFQGNSAPDKSGLPSDRFSAERTGGSVSTLTIQRTQQEDSAVYLCASSSGQGGNTQYFGPGTRLTVL.

V is TRBV28 and J is TRBJ1-5, with 10 bases that match TRBD1. Germline values: CDR1 MDHEN, CDR2 SYDVKM. The CDR3 has 15 amino acids. V shed 5 bases, J shed 7 bases, and the junction held 8 bases outside the gene matches. CDR3 sequence: CASSLPGQGKQPQHF. The CDR3 nucleotides read TGTGCCAGCAGTCTTCCGGGACAGGGGAAACAGCCCCAGCATTTT.

The chain links TRBV7-6 to TRBJ1-1; no reliable D call. The germline gives CDR1 SGHVS, CDR2 FNYEAQ. V was clipped by 5 bases and J by 6 bases, with 10 bases between them. The CDR3 spans 12 residues. CDR3 amino acids: CASSLYPPEAFF. For the CDR3, the DNA is TGTGCCAGCAGCCTTTATCCCCCTGAAGCTTTCTTT.

V and J are TRBV28 and TRBJ2-2; the D is unclear. CDR3 length: 13 amino acids. V lost 3 bases to trimming and J lost 11 bases, with 13 bases between them. Germline CDR1 and CDR2: MDHEN and SYDVKM. CDR3 bases: TGTGCCAGCAGTTTTACCCCTAGACTTGAGCTGTTTTTT. Translating it yields CASSFTPRLELFF.

The chain is built from TRBV2 and TRBJ2-1; 9 positions agree with TRBD1. Germline lookup yields CDR1 SNHLY and CDR2 FYNNEI. J was trimmed by 6 bases and V by 7 bases; bases with no gene match: 4. This CDR3 has 13 amino acids. The CDR3 here is CASTRQGGNEQFF. CDR3 in DNA: TGTGCCAGCACCAGACAGGGGGGCAATGAGCAGTTCTTC.

This clone was observed a few times. The chain joins TRBV5-1 to TRBJ2-2; 11 nucleotides match TRBD1. The CDR3 sequence is 14 residues long. The germline V gene encodes CDR1 SGHRS and CDR2 YFSETQ. With V trimmed by 6 bases and J by 5 bases, 3 bases remained unmatched. The CDR3 DNA sequence: TGCGCCAGCACCGGGACAGGGGGGACCGGGGAGCTGTTTTTT. It translates to CASTGTGGTGELFF.

This sequence joins TRBV5-1 and TRBJ2-5, with 7 bases matching TRBD1. Germline V gene lookup returns CDR1 SGHRS and CDR2 YFSETQ. V gave up 0 bases and J gave up 0 bases; unmatched junction bases: 2. The CDR3 spans 15 residues. CDR3 loop: CASSLVTGDQETQYF. As DNA, the CDR3 is TGCGCCAGCAGCTTGGTAACAGGGGACCAAGAGACCCAGTACTTC.

The genes are TRBV5-6 and TRBJ2-1; 7 positions match TRBD1. The V and J ends lost 3 bases and 2 bases, in that order; junction bases with no gene match: 2. Germline CDR1 is SGHDT and CDR2 is YYEEEE. The CDR3 is 14 residues long. The CDR3 nucleotides read TGTGCCAGCAGCTCGAGGGGGCCCTACAATGAGCAGTTCTTC. This encodes CASSSRGPYNEQFF.

The chain is built from TRBV10-3 and TRBJ1-1; 9 nucleotides match TRBD1. The CDR3 runs 15 residues. The V segment lost 4 bases and the J segment 1 base; nucleotides outside the gene matches: 4. CDR1 and CDR2 (germline): ENHRY, SYGVKD. The CDR3 protein is CAISGDREGNTEAFF. Here the CDR3 DNA reads TGTGCCATCAGTGGGGACAGGGAGGGGAACACTGAAGCTTTCTTT.

This clone was observed a handful of times. The genes are TRBV27 and TRBJ2-3, with TRBD2 identical over 11 bases. This CDR3 is 19 amino acids long. Per germline, CDR1 MNHEY and CDR2 SMNVEV (reference sequence). Trimming at V came to 4 bases and at J to 0 bases, leaving 12 bases not matched to a gene. CDR3 loop: CASSSFRGTSGPSTDTQYF. DNA of the CDR3: TGTGCCAGCAGTTCGTTCCGGGGGACTAGCGGCCCCAGCACAGATACGCAGTATTTT.

V gene TRBV4-2 combines with J gene TRBJ2-2; D is perhaps TRBD2 (5 bases). The CDR3 is 16 amino acids. With 0 bases removed from V and 8 bases from J, the gap between germline ends came to 16 bases. Germline-derived CDR1 and CDR2 are LGHNA and YNFKEQ. CDR3 sequence reads: CASSQDLRGPGGELFF. The CDR3 DNA reads TGTGCCAGCAGCCAAGATCTACGGGGTCCCGGAGGGGAGCTGTTTTTT.